This TCR beta chain came from a study of blood T cell repertoires in COVID-19. Across the study: The United States, Italy and Spain supplied acute and convalescent COVID-19 samples.

In the original workflow: Using reference gene primer amplification, nucleated cell counts were estimated. Profiling relied on immunoSEQ multiplex PCR, and the TCRdb table lists in-frame clones only, not all of them. V and J calls and clone size follow that table, whereas D and trimming were derived from the DNA. The sample shows 150,000 to 200,000 clones, just under 90% of them seen only once. This clone occurred once. The clonotype was recovered from a man between 18 and 35 years old with active or convalescent COVID-19. Material: peripheral blood.

CDR3 sequence: CATKEGANTGELFF. In DNA, the CDR3 is TGTGCCACCAAGGAGGGCGCGAACACCGGGGAGCTGTTTTTT. The J gene is TRBJ2-2, the V gene TRBV24-1; maybe TRBD2 (6 bases). The V and J ends lost 8 bases and 0 bases respectively, with 9 bases between them. The germline CDR1 and CDR2 sequences are KGHDR and SFDVKD. The CDR3 loop spans 14 amino acids.